This T cell receptor (beta chain) was retrieved from a study of CD8+ T cells in alopecia areata. About the study: Treatment of the treated patients consisted of oral tofacitinib, 5 to 10 mg twice daily. People stayed on tofacitinib for 6 to 18 months, then stopped the drug for 6 months.

Germline V gene lookup returns CDR1 GTSNPN and CDR2 SVGIG (reference sequence). CDR3 length equals 12 residues. V was shortened by 2 bases and J by 6 bases, with 10 bases between the two germline ends. Patients with alopecia areata provided lesional scalp punch biopsies as well as peripheral blood. PBMCs provided sorted CD4+ and CD8+ T cells. After isolation, RNA underwent reverse transcription to generate cDNA as the sequencing template. Libraries were prepared by immunoSEQ multiplex PCR; TCRdb keeps only in-frame clonotypes and omits some of them. The table includes more than 200,000 clones, less than 80% detected once.

The receptor was isolated from a human donor with alopecia areata. This chain connects TRBV30 to TRBJ1-1, with D unclear. Sequencing was performed on CD4+ T cells sorted from blood, taken at week 0. DNA of the CDR3: TGTGCCTGGAGTCGTAATGGGCCTGAAGCTTTCTTT. This codes for CAWSRNGPEAFF. The full variable domain, rest sourced from reference TRBV30 and TRBJ1-1, is SQTIHQWPATLVQPVGSPLSLECTVEGTSNPNLYWYRQAAGRGLQLLFYSVGIGQISSEVPQNLSASRPQDRQFILSSKKLLLSDSGFYLCAWSRNGPEAFFGQGTRLTVV.